The 12 T cell receptor beta chains reported below all come from one sample, sequenced in a study of T cells after yellow fever vaccination. One entry per CDR3 protein results from TCRdb running MiXCR on the 5' RACE reads. The table records 350,000 to 450,000 distinct CDR3 sequences, around 20% of them present only once. The sample here was PBMCs, taken before the yellow fever booster vaccination. These receptors came from a man aged 18 to 35 who received the YFV17D yellow fever vaccine.

This clonotype appeared a few times. J is TRBJ1-1 and V is TRBV7-9; D is uncertain. Trimming left V 5 bases short and J 7 bases short, with 5 bases between. Germline V gives CDR1 SEHNR, CDR2 FQNEAQ (reference sequence). The CDR3 has 10 residues. The CDR3 region has the DNA TGTGCCAGCAGCGCTAGTGAAGCTTTCTTT. Translating it yields CASSASEAFF.

This chain links TRBV11-3 with TRBJ2-3; D gene unclear. CDR3 size: 14 residues. Per germline, CDR1 SGHNT and CDR2 YENEEA. V lost 1 base, J lost 6 bases, and 11 bases lay in between. CDR3: CASSLGVAVDTQYF. The CDR3 DNA follows: TGTGCCAGCAGCTTAGGAGTGGCTGTTGATACGCAGTATTTT.

This clonotype was picked up a small number of times. The J gene is TRBJ1-2, the V gene TRBV6-2 or TRBV6-3; possibly TRBD1 for D (6 bases). The ends were cut back, 7 bases at V and 8 bases at J, with 20 bases in the middle. CDR3 length: 14 amino acids. Germline assignment: CDR1 MNHEY and CDR2 SVGEGT. CDR3 bases: TGTGCCAGCACCGGACAGTACGGGGTGTCGGGCTACACCTTC. Translation gives CASTGQYGVSGYTF.

A few counts support this clonotype. The V and J genes are TRBV6-2 or TRBV6-3 and TRBJ2-7; no definite D call. The CDR3 has 13 residues. In germline, CDR1 is MNHEY, CDR2 SVGEGT. Trimming removed 4 bases from V and 1 base from J, with 8 bases in between. The CDR3 reads CASSWPDSYEQYF. The CDR3 nucleotides are TGTGCCAGCAGTTGGCCCGATTCCTACGAGCAGTACTTC.

This clonotype was observed a handful of times. This rearrangement joins TRBV5-6 to TRBJ1-1, with D possibly TRBD1 on 6 matching bases. The CDR3 length is 14 residues. V was shortened by 8 bases and J by 0 bases, with 14 bases between the two germline ends. The V gene's germline CDR1 is SGHDT and CDR2 YYEEEE. CDR3 coding DNA: TGTGCCAGTACATGGGCAGGGGTGAACACTGAAGCTTTCTTT. Encoded protein: CASTWAGVNTEAFF.

V gene TRBV2 combines with J gene TRBJ1-1; D not resolved. CDR1 SNHLY and CDR2 FYNNEI come from the germline V gene. The CDR3 is made up of 13 amino acids. V lost 7 bases and J 3 bases, leaving 12 bases between the germline ends. The CDR3 region has the DNA TGTGCCAGCATTTCCTATCGGGACACTGAAGCTTTCTTT. Translating gives CASISYRDTEAFF. The variable domain in full, with the rest retrieved from reference TRBV2 and TRBJ1-1, is EPEVTQTPSHQVTQMGQEVILRCVPISNHLYFYWYRQILGQKVEFLVSFYNNEISEKSEIFDDQFSVERPDGSNFTLKIRSTKLEDSAMYFCASISYRDTEAFFGQGTRLTVV.

V is TRBV5-5 and J is TRBJ2-5; D might be TRBD1 or TRBD2, each matching 5 bases. Germline CDR1 and CDR2: SGHKS and YYEKEE (reference sequence). Trimming left V 5 bases short and J 1 base short, with 12 bases between. This CDR3 contains 14 residues. The CDR3 DNA follows: TGTGCCAGCAGTCCCTGGGGGACCCAAGAGACCCAGTACTTC. Translating gives CASSPWGTQETQYF.

This clonotype was seen a handful of times. V and J are TRBV7-2 and TRBJ1-2; the match to TRBD1 covers 7 bases. Unmatched junction bases numbered 8, after V lost 1 base and J lost 0 bases. This CDR3 has 17 amino acids. Germline CDR1 SGHTA, CDR2 FQGNSA. CDR3 amino acids: CASSLVQTGRANYGYTF. The CDR3 DNA reads as TGTGCCAGCAGCTTAGTACAGACAGGGAGAGCTAACTATGGCTACACCTTC. Combining the CDR3 with reference TRBV7-2 and TRBJ1-2 gives the whole variable domain GAGVSQSPSNKVTEKGKDVELRCDPISGHTALYWYRQSLGQGLEFLIYFQGNSAPDKSGLPSDRFSAERTGGSVSTLTIQRTQQEDSAVYLCASSLVQTGRANYGYTFGSGTRLTVV.

The gene calls are TRBV24-1 and TRBJ2-5, with 7 bases fitting TRBD2. Per germline, CDR1 KGHDR and CDR2 SFDVKD. Trimming cost V 2 bases and J 4 bases; bases outside gene matches: 3. CDR3 length equals 14 residues. CDR3 sequence reads: CATSDSRGVETQYF. The CDR3, as DNA: TGTGCCACCAGTGATTCACGGGGGGTAGAGACCCAGTACTTC.

The chain employs TRBV28 and TRBJ2-2; perhaps TRBD2 as D (7 bases). CDR1 and CDR2 from the germline V gene are MDHEN and SYDVKM. The CDR3 is 15 amino acids. The ends were cut back, 7 bases at V and 3 bases at J, with 15 bases in the middle. The CDR3 region has the DNA TGTGCCAGCACCAACACAGGGAGGGACACCGGGGAGCTGTTTTTT. This sequence encodes CASTNTGRDTGELFF.

This clonotype was detected only a few times. V is TRBV9 and J is TRBJ1-5; D is ambiguous. Germline assignment: CDR1 SGDLS and CDR2 YYNGEE. The CDR3 contains 13 residues. V lost 0 bases to trimming and J lost 5 bases, with 6 bases between them. The CDR3 bases are TGTGCCAGCAGCGTAGGAACCGATCAGCCCCAGCATTTT. Amino acid sequence: CASSVGTDQPQHF. Complete variable domain (other parts from reference TRBV9 and TRBJ1-5): DSGVTQTPKHLITATGQRVTLRCSPRSGDLSVYWYQQSLDQGLQFLIQYYNGEERAKGNILERFSAQQFPDLHSELNLSSLELGDSALYFCASSVGTDQPQHFGDGTRLSIL.

A few counts support this clonotype. V gene TRBV9 combines with J gene TRBJ2-1, with 7 bases fitting TRBD1. The CDR3 spans 15 residues. The germline CDR1 and CDR2 sequences are SGDLS and YYNGEE. The J segment lost 5 bases and the V segment lost 6 bases, leaving 11 bases of the junction unmatched. Here the CDR3 DNA reads TGTGCCAGCACCCCCGGGACAGTAGTAGACAATGAGCAGTTCTTC. Protein: CASTPGTVVDNEQFF.